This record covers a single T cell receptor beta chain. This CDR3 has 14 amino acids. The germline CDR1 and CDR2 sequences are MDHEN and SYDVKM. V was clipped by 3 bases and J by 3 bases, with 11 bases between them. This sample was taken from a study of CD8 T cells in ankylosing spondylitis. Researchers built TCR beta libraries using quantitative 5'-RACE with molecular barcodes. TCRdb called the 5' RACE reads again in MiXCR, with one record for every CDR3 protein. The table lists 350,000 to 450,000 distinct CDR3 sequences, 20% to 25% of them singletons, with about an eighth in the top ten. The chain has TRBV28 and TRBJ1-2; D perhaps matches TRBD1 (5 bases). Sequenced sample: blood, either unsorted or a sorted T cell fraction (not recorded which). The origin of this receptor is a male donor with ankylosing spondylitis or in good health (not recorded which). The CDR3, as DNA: TGTGCCAGCAGTTTCCGGGGCAGGCACTATGGCTACACCTTC. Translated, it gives CASSFRGRHYGYTF.